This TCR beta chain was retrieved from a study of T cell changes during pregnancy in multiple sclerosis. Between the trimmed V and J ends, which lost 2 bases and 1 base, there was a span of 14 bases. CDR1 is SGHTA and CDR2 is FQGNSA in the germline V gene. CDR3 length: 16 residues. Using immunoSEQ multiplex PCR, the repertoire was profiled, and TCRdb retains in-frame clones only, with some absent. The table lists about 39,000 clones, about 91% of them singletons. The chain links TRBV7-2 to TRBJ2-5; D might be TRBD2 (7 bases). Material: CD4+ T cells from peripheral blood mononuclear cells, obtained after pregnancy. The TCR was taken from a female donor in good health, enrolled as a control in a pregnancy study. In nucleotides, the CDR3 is TGTGCCAGCAGCTTAAGTGGGGGCGGGGGCCAAGAGACCCAGTACTTC. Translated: CASSLSGGGGQETQYF.